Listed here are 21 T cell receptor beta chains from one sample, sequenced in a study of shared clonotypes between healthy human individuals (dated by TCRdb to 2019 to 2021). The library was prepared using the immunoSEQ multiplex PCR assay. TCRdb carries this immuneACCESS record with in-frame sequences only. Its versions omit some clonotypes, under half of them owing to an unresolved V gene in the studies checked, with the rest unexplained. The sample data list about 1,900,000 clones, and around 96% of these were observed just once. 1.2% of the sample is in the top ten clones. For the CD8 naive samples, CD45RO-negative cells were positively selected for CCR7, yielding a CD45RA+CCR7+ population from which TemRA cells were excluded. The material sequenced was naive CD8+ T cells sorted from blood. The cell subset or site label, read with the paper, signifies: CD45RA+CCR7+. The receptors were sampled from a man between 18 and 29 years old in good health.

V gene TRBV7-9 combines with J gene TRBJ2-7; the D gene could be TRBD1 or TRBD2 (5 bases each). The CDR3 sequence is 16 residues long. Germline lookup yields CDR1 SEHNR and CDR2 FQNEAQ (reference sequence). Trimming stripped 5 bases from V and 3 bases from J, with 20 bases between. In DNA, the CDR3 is TGTGCCAGCAGCCCCCTAGAGGGTAGGGGATTCTACGAGCAGTACTTC. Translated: CASSPLEGRGFYEQYF.

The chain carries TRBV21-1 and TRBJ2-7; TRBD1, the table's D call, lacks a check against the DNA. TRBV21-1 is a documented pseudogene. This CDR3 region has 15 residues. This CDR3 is CASSKVRTGGEEQYF. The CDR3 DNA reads TGTGCCAGCAGCAAAGTTCGGACAGGGGGAGAGGAGCAGTACTTC.

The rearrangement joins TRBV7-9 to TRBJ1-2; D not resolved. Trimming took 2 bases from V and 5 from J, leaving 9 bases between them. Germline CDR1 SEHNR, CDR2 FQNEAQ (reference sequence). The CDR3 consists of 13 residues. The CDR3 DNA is TGTGCCAGCAGCTTATCACAGAGTTATGGCTACACCTTC. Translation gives CASSLSQSYGYTF.

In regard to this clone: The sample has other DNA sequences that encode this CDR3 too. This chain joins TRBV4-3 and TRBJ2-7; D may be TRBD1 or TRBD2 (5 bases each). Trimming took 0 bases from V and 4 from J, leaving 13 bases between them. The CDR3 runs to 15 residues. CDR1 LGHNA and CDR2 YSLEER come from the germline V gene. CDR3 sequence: CASSQDDRGSYEQYF. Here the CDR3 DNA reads TGCGCCAGCAGCCAAGATGACCGGGGCTCTTACGAGCAGTACTTC.

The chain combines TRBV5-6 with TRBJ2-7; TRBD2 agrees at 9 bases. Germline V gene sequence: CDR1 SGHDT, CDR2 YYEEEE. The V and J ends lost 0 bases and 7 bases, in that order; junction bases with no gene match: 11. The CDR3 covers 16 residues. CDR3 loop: CASSLEASGVIWEQYF. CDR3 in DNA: TGTGCCAGCAGCTTGGAGGCTAGCGGGGTGATATGGGAGCAGTACTTC.

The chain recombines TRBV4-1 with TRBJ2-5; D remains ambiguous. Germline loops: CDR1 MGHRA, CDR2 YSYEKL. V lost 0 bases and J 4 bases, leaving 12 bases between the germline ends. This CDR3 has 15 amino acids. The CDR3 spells CASSQDPTAVETQYF. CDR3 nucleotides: TGCGCCAGCAGCCAAGATCCTACTGCAGTAGAGACCCAGTACTTC.

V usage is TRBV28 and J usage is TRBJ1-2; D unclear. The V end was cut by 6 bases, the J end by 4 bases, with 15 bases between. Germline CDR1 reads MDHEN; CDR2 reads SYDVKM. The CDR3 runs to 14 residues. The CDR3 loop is CASSLITDAYGYTF. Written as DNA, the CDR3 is TGTGCCAGCAGCCTAATAACTGATGCCTATGGCTACACCTTC.

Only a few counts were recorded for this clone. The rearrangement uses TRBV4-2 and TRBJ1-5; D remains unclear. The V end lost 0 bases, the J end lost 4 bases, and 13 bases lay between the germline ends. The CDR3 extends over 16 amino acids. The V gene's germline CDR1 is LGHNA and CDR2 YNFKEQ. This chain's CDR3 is CASSQEYPDSNQPQHF. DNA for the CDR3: TGTGCCAGCAGCCAAGAATATCCCGACTCGAATCAGCCCCAGCATTTT.

CDR3 in amino acids: CASSSGVTSGSTDTQYF. The CDR3 DNA reads as TGTGCCAGCAGCTCCGGAGTGACTAGCGGAAGCACAGATACGCAGTATTTT. The V and J genes are TRBV9 and TRBJ2-3; 9 bases align to TRBD2. Trimming took 4 bases from V and 0 from J; bases not matched to a gene: 9. Germline CDR1 SGDLS, CDR2 YYNGEE. The CDR3 covers 17 residues.

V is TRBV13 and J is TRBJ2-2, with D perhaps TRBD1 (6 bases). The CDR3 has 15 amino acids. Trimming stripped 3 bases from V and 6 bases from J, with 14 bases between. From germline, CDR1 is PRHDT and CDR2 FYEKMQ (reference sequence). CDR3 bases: TGTGCCAGCAGCTTGGGCAGGGGCTTTGCCGGGGAGCTGTTTTTT. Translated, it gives CASSLGRGFAGELFF.

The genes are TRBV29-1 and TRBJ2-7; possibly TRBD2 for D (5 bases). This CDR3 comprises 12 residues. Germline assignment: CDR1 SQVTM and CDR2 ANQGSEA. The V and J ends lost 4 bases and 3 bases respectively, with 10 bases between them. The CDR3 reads CSVGELGYEQYF. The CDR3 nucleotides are TGCAGCGTTGGGGAGTTAGGCTACGAGCAGTACTTC.

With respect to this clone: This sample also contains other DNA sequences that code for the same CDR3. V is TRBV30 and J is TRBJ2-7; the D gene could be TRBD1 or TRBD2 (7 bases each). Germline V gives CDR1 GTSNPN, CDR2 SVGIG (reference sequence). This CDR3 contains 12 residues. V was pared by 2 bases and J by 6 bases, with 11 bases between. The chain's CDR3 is CAWSPGGGEQYF. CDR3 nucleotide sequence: TGTGCCTGGAGTCCAGGGGGGGGCGAGCAGTACTTC.

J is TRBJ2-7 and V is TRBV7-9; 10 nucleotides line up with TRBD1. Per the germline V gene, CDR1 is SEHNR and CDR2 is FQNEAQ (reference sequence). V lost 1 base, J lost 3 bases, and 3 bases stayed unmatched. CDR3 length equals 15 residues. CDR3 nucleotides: TGTGCCAGCAGCTTAGAGACAGGGGGCTTCTACGAGCAGTACTTC. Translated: CASSLETGGFYEQYF.

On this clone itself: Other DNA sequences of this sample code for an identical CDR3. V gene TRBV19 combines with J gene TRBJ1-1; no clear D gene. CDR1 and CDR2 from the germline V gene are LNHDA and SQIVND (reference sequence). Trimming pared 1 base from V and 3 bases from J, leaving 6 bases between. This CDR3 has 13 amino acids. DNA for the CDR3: TGTGCCAGTAGTATAGGGACCGACACTGAAGCTTTCTTT. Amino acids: CASSIGTDTEAFF.

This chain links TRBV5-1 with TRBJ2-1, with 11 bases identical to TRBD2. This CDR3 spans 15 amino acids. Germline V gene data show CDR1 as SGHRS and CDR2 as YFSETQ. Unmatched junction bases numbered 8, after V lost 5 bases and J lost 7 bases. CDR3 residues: CASSIAGGPENEQFF. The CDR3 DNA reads TGCGCCAGCAGTATAGCGGGAGGGCCAGAAAATGAGCAGTTCTTC.

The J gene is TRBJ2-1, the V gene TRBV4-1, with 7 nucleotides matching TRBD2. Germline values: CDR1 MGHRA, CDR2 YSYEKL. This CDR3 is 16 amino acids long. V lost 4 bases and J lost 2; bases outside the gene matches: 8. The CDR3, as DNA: TGCGCCAGCAGCCTTACCGGGGGGACGGCCTACAATGAGCAGTTCTTC. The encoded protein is CASSLTGGTAYNEQFF.

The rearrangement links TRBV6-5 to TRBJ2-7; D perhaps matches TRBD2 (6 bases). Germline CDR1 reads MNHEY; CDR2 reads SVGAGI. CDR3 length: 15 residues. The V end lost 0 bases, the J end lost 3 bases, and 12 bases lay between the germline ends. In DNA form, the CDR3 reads TGTGCCAGCAGTTACTCGTCTAGCGTTTTCTACGAGCAGTACTTC. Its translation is CASSYSSSVFYEQYF.

CDR3 sequence: CASSFSGISYNEQFF. In nucleotides, the CDR3 is TGTGCCAGCAGCTTTAGCGGGATATCCTACAATGAGCAGTTCTTC. V gene TRBV6-5 combines with J gene TRBJ2-1, with 8 bases lining up with TRBD2. The CDR3 runs 15 residues. The germline V gene has CDR1 MNHEY and CDR2 SVGAGI. V lost 6 bases and J lost 1; bases outside the gene matches: 5.

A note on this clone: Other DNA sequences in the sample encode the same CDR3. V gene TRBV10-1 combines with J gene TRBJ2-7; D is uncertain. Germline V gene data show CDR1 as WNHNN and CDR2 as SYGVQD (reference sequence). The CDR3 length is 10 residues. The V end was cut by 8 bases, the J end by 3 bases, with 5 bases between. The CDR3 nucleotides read TGCGCCAGCGGAGACTACGAGCAGTACTTC. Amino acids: CASGDYEQYF.

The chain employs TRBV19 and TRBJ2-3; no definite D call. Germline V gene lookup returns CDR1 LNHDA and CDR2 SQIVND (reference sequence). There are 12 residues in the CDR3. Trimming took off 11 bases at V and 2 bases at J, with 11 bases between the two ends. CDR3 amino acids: CACSTSTDTQYF. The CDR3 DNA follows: TGTGCCTGCTCAACTTCCACAGATACGCAGTATTTT.

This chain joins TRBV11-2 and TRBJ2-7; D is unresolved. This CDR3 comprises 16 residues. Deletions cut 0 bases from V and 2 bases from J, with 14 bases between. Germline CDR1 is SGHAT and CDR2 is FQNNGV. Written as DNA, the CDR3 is TGTGCCAGCAGCTTAGACCCCGATATAGTGGCCTACGAGCAGTACTTC. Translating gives CASSLDPDIVAYEQYF.